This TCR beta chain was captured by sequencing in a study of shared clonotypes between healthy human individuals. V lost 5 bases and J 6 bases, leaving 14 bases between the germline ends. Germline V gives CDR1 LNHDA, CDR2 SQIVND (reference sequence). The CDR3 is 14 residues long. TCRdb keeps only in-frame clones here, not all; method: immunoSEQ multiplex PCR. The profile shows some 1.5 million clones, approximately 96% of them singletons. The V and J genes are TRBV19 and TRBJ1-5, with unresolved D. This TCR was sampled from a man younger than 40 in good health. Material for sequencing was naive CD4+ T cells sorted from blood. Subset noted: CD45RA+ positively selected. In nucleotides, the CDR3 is TGTGCCAGTAGTCTGCCGGGGTTTGGTCAGCCCCAGCATTTT. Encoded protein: CASSLPGFGQPQHF.